This T cell receptor beta chain was identified in a study of shared clonotypes between healthy human individuals (dated by TCRdb to about 2020). Regarding the research as a whole: A couple of women and three men aged 18 to 49 years were included in the cohort. For each donor, CD4 naive and CD4 memory were each run on three plates, CD8 naive on two plates, and CD8 memory on one plate. The study deeply sequenced blood TCR repertoires of five healthy adults to estimate repertoire size and the extent of clonotype sharing between individuals. Libraries were prepared and TCR repertoires were sequenced by different laboratories using diverse techniques, in order to increase sequencing depth and limit assay-specific biases. Leukapheresis yielded between about 0.85 and 10 billion PBMCs per donor. Overall study outcomes, separate from this receptor: Naive subsets generally had larger estimated clonotype richness than memory subsets. The genetic and exposure-history diversity represented was limited by the small number of donors. Only blood was sampled, and tissue TCR repertoires likely differ from those in blood. Across several donors, roughly 5% of naive CD4, 3% to 4% of naive CD8, under 2.5% of memory CD4, and approximately 0.4% of memory CD8 clonotypes were shared. Pairwise subsampling indicated that sequencing depth was expected to affect the degree of clonotype sharing among donors. Compared with non-shared clonotypes, clonotypes shared by all four sorted-subset donors had higher generation probabilities. Even with the large sequencing depth, rarefaction of the sorted-subset datasets indicated that sequencing was incomplete.

Taken from the germline V gene (reference sequence), the CDR1 and CDR2 loops are MNHEY and SMNVEV. Spanning cysteine to phenylalanine, the CDR3 consists of 15 amino acids. Only the CDR3 DNA is retained, 45 bases long and in frame from the first base. The V and J ends are trimmed by 8 bases and 0 bases, leaving 17 bases between them. Concerning this clone: No antigen is known for it. No base-level quality is on record; no much larger clone is a single base apart.

The donors were healthy, HIV-negative adults who had no recently reported acute infections or vaccinations. All donors were Caucasian adults living in Nashville, Tennessee, USA. CD4+ T cells were enriched by magnetic negative selection; naive cells were then positively selected on CD45RA, and the negative fraction formed the memory subset. After blood collection by leukapheresis, PBMCs were isolated using Ficoll-Histopaque density gradient centrifugation and then cryopreserved in the vapor phase of liquid nitrogen. Purity and quantity of every magnetically sorted T cell population were checked by analytical flow cytometry. From each sorted fraction, genomic DNA was isolated and quantified by UV absorbance on a Nanodrop 2000c. Using the deep immunoSEQ assay, TCR CDR3 regions were amplified from genomic DNA by multiplex PCR. Extracted genomic DNA from each cell subset was distributed evenly across all wells of several immunoSEQ 96-well plates, and each plate was treated as a replicate. Each replicate PCR for sorted subsets received about 210 ng genomic DNA, equal to roughly 30,000 T cell genomes. The purified libraries were quantified using a Qubit 3.0 fluorometer, sized with a Bioanalyzer 2100, and then quantified again using the KAPA Library Quantification kit. Each immunoSEQ 96-well plate was sequenced on its own single-read 150-cycle Illumina NextSeq 550 flow cell. Per the authors' processing: The immunoSEQ output contained only junctional sequences without quality scores, so filtering could not match that applied to full-length reads. Sequences were annotated with PyIR, a Python wrapper for IgBLAST v1.9, using IMGT germline references to assign V/J genes and CDR3. Reads with weak V/J assignments (E-value above 1e-6), missing CDR3, stop codons, out-of-frame junctions, or ambiguous translated residues were removed. A V3J clonotype was defined by an identical inferred V gene, J gene, and CDR3 amino acid sequence. Percentage overlap between repertoires was calculated by dividing the number of shared unique clonotypes by the size of the smaller repertoire. Three approaches were used to assess repertoire richness: RTK rarefaction, the Chao1 estimator, and Recon v2.1 estimates of unobserved clonotypes. OLGA was used to compute generation probabilities for all TCRbeta clonotypes that the gDNA method yielded from a handful of donors. TCRdb stores this immuneACCESS table with in-frame sequences only. Part of the clones is absent; in the studies checked, under half of the shortfall reflects unresolved V genes, and no reason is known for the rest. D and trimming were read from the DNA, whereas the V and J calls and clone size are those reported in that table. For this sample there are roughly 2,500,000 clones; 93% appear just once. 0.36% of the sample comes from the top ten.

The source material was naive CD4+ T cells from PBMCs. According to the study, the label for this sample's cell subset or site signals: CD45RA+ positively selected. The chain employs TRBV27 and TRBJ2-7, and TRBD2 may be the D gene, going by 6 matching bases. This sequence originates from a man between 18 and 35 years old in good health. Some clones in this sample may be carry-over from other donors' samples. CDR3 reads: CASGSLAQSSYEQYF. DNA sequence: TGTGCCAGCGGGTCACTAGCACAGAGCTCCTACGAGCAGTACTTC.